This T cell receptor beta chain was obtained from a study of beta chain features in type 1 diabetes. V lost 4 bases to trimming and J lost 3 bases, with 13 bases between them. Germline V gene lookup returns CDR1 GTSNPN and CDR2 SVGIG (reference sequence). There are 14 residues in the CDR3. TCRB transcripts that were expressed got sequenced, as all of the isolated RNA had been reverse transcribed. Produced via immunoSEQ multiplex PCR; TCRdb's table is partial and in-frame only. The sample carries 400,000 to 450,000 clones, about 15% recorded once. As to this clone: As yet, its antigen is unknown.

Study results and caveats: Shortening of TCRB CDR3s, moderate but significant, appeared in all four CD4+ subsets of Type 1 diabetes patients. Here, the possible influence of HLA type (on TCRB rearrangement) remained unresolved. In the patient group, naive, central memory and Treg TCRB repertoires seemed more alike than in the healthy donor group. A PCR bias possibly favoring shorter templates would apply equally to patients and controls.

This TCR was sampled from a man aged 25-45 years in good health. Sequencing was carried out using naive CD4+ T cells from blood. The chain links TRBV30 to TRBJ1-3; D is possibly TRBD1 (5 bases). The CDR3 DNA follows: TGTGCCTGGAAGAGTGTCGGGGGTGGAAACACCATATATTTT. Its protein product is CAWKSVGGGNTIYF.